This TCR beta chain was recovered during a study of Ad26.COV2.S vaccination and SARS-CoV-2 variants (dated by TCRdb to the early 2020s). Study-level background: Donors in the vaccine arm were drawn from COV1001, a phase I-IIa trial of Ad26.COV2.S in healthy adults that was multicentre, randomized, double-blind and placebo-controlled. TCRbeta repertoire sequencing served as the tool for gauging how specific and how broad the SARS-CoV-2-reactive T cell receptors were following Ad26.COV2.S vaccination. Trial participants were randomized into five groups of five: low-dose or high-dose Ad26.COV2.S given once or twice, or placebo on both occasions. A total of 32 samples were included in the TCR-sequenced set, comprising roughly 19 Ad26.COV2.S vaccine recipients, 5 placebo recipients and 8 SARS-CoV-2 convalescent individuals. Investigators did not know the trial group allocation while performing experiments and assessing outcomes. Ad26.COV2.S was administered intramuscularly at a dose of 5x10^10 or 1x10^11 viral particles, either as one shot or as two shots given 56 days apart. What the study reported, not specific to this receptor: After vaccination, spike-specific CD8+ and CD4+ T cell responses were reported to show substantial breadth. Compared with placebo recipients, Ad26.COV2.S recipients showed higher spike-specific TCR breadth (P = 0.0014). Vaccine and placebo recipients had comparable non-spike TCR breadth, which fits with the vaccine containing only spike. Comparing responses between vaccine doses or regimens was not something the study was powered to do. It was noted by the authors that total T cell responses may have been underestimated by the TCR breadth and depth analyses.

This sample's treatment or condition label indicates: 15 to 20 received Ad26.COV2.S at low or high dose, single or two shots; several received placebo; per-sample allocation not given. Repertoires of vaccine and placebo recipients were sequenced from samples taken on day 63 after the first injection. In Cohort 1b, more than 20 adults aged 18-55 years were enrolled at a single site in Boston, USA, between 29 July and 7 August 2020. Ad26.COV2.S consisted of a replication-incompetent adenovirus type 26 vector by which a prefusion-stabilized SARS-CoV-2 spike protein from the original Wuhan strain was expressed. The immunoSEQ Assay was used to sequence TCRbeta CDR3 regions. After extraction, genomic DNA underwent amplification by bias-controlled multiplex PCR, followed by high-throughput sequencing. The authors' pipeline ran thus. Collapsing and filtering of sequences were performed to quantify the absolute abundance of each unique TCRbeta CDR3 region. T cell fraction was estimated by normalizing TCRbeta template counts to usable DNA, with usable DNA measured through amplification of reference genes found in all nucleated cells. Repertoire TCRs were annotated as SARS-CoV-2-specific by exact matching of V gene, CDR3 amino acid sequence and J gene to a known reactive TCR set. MIRA supplied the reference SARS-CoV-2 TCR set, which was filtered for enrichment in COVID-19-positive ImmuneCODE repertoires so that public or cross-reactive TCRs were removed. Drawing on the MIRA antigens, annotated TCRs were analysed further at the level of specific ORF or position within ORF. Breadth was defined as annotated unique rearrangements over total unique productive rearrangements; depth was the summed frequency of those rearrangements. TCR breadth was compared between groups using two-sided Wilcoxon rank-sum tests. TCRdb took over this immuneACCESS table, retaining in-frame rearrangements with V and J assigned. Such tables are incomplete; in checked studies, under half of the missing clones stem from an unresolved V gene, and the remainder is unexplained. V, J and clone size were drawn from that table, and D and trimming were deduced from the DNA. The sample table contains 510,000 or so clones; only one count was recorded for approximately 88% of them. More than 10% of the sample is taken by the ten largest.

Of note for this clone: Its cognate antigen has yet to be identified. No base quality values were provided; no much bigger clone lies one nucleotide off.

V and J are truncated by 3 bases and 0 bases respectively, leaving an intervening sequence of 9 bases. From the cysteine up to the phenylalanine, the CDR3 has a length of 15 residues. Kept here is only the CDR3 DNA, which spans 45 bases and is read in frame from base 1. The germline V gene provides CDR1 MNHNS and CDR2 SASEGT. Recombination linked TRBV6-1 to TRBJ2-1; TRBD2 is perhaps the D gene, given 5 matching bases. The sequence was collected from a person aged 18-60 years who received the Ad26.COV2.S COVID-19 vaccine or a placebo. The source was peripheral blood, collected in a trial of Ad26.COV2.S vaccine versus placebo. The CDR3 protein sequence reads: CASSEQRSSYNEQFF. The bases are TGTGCCAGCAGTGAGCAGCGGAGCTCCTACAATGAGCAGTTCTTC.